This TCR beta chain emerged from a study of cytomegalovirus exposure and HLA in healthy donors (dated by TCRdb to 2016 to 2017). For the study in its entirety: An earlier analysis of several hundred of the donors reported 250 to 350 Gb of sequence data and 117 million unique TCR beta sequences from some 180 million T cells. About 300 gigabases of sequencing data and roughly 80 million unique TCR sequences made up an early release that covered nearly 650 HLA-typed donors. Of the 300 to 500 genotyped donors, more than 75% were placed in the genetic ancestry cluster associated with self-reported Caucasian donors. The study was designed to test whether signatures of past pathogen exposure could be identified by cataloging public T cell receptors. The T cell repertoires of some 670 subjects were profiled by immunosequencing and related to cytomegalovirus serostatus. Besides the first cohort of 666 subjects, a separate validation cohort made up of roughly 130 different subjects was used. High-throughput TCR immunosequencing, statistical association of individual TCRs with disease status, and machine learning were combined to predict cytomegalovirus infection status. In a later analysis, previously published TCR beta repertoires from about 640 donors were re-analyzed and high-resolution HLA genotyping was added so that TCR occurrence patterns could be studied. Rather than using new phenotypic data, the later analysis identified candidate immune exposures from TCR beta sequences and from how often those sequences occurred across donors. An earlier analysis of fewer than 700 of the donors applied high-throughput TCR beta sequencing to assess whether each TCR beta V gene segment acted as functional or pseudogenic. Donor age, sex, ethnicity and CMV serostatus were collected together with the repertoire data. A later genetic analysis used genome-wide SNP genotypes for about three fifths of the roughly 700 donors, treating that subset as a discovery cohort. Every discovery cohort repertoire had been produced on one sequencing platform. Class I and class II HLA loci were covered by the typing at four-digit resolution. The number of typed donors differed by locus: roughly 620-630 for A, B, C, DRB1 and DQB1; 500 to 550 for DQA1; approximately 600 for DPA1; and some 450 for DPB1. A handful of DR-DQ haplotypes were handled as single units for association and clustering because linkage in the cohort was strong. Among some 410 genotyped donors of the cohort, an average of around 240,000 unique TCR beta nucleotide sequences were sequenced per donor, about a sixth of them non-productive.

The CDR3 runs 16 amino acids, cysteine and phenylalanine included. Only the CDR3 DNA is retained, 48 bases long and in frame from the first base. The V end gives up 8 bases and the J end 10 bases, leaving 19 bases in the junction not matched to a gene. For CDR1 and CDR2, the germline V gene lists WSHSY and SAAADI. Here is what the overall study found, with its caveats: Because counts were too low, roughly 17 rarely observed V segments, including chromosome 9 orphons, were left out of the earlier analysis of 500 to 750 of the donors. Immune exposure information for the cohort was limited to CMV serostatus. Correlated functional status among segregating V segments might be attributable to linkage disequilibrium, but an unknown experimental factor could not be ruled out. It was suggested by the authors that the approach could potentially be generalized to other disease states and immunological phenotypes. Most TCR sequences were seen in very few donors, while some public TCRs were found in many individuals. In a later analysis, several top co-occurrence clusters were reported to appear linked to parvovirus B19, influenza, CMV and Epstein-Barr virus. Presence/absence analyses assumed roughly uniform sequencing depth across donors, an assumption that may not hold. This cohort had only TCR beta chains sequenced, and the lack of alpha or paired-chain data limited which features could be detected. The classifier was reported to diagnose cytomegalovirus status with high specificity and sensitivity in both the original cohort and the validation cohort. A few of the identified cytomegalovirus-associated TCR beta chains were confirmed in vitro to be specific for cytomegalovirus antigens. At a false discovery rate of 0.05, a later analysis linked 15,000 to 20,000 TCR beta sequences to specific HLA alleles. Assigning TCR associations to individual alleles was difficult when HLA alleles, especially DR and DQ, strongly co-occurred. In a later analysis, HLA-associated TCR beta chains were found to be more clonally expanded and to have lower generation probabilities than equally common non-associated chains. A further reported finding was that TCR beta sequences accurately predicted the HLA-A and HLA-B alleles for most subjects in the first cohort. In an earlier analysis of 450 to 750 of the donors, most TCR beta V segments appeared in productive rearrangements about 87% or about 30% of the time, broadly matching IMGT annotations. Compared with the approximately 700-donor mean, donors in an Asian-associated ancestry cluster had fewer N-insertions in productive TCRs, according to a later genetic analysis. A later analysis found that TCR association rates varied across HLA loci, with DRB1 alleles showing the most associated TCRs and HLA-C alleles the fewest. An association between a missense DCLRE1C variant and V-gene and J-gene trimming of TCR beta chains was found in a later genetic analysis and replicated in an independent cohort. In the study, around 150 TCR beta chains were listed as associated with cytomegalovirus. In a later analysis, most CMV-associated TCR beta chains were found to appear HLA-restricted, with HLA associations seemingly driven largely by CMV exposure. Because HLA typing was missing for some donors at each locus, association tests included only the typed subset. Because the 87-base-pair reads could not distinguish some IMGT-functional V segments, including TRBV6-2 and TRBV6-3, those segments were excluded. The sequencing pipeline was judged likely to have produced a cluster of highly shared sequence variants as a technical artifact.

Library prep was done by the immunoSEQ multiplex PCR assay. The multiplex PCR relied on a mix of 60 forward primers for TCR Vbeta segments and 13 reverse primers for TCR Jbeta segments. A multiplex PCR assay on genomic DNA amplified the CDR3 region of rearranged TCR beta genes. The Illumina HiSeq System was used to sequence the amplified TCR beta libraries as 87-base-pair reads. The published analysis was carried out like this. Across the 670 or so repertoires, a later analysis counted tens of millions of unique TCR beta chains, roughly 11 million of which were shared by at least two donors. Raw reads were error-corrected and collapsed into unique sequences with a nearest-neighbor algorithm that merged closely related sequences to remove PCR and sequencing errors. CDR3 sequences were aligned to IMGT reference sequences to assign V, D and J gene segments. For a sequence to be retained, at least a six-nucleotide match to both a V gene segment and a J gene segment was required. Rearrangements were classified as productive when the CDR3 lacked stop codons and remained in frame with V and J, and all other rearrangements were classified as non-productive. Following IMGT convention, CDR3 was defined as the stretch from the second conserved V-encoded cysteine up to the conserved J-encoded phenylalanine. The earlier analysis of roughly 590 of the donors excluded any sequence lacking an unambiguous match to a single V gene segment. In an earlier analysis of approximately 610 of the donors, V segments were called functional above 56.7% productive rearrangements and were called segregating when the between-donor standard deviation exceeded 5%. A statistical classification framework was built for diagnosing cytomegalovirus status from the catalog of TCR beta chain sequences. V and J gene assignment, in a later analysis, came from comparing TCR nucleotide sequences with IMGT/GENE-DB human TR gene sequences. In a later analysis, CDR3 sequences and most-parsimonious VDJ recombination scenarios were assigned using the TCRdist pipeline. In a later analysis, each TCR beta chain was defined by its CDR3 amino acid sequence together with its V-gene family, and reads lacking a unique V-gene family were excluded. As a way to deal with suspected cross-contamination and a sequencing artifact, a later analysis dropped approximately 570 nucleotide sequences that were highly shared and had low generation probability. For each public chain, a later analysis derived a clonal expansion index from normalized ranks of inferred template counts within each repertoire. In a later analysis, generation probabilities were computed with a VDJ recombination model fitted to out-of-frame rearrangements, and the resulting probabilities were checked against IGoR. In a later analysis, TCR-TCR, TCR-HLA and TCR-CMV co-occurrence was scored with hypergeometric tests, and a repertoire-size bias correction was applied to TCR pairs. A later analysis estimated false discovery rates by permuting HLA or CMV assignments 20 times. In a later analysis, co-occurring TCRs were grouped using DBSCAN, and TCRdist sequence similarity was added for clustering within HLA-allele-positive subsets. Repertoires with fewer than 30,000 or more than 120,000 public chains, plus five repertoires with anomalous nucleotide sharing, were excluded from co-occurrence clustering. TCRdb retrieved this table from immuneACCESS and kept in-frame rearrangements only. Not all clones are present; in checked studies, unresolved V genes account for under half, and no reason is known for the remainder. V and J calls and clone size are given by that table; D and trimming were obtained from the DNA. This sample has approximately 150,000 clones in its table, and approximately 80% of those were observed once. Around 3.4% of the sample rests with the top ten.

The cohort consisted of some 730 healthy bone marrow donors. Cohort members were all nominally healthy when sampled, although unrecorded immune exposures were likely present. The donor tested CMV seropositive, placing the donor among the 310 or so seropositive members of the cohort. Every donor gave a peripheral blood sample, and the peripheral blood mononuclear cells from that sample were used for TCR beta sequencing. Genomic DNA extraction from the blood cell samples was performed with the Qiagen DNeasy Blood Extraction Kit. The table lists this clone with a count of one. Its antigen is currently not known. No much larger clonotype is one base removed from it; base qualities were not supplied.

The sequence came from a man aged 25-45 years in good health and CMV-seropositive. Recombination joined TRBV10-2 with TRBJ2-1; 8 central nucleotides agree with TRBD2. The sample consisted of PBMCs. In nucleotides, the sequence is TGCGCCAGCTACCCCCCGGGGGCGGGGGGCCAGGGGGAGCAGTTCTTC. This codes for CASYPPGAGGQGEQFF.